The 30 T cell receptor beta chains in this list originate from one sample, sequenced in a study of cytomegalovirus exposure and HLA in healthy donors. Use of 60 Vbeta and 13 Jbeta primers characterized the PCR. Method: immunoSEQ multiplex PCR; TCRdb's copy keeps in-frame clones and lacks some. The repertoire holds roughly 140,000 clones, around 80% seen once, with around 1.3% in the top ten. Sequencing was carried out using PBMCs. The origin of the receptors is a female donor in good health and CMV-seronegative.

The rearrangement joins TRBV10-2 to TRBJ2-5; 7 bases line up with TRBD2. The CDR3 is 16 residues long. V was pared by 3 bases and J by 2 bases, with 9 bases of the junction left unmatched. Per germline, CDR1 WSHSY and CDR2 SAAADI. CDR3 residues: CASSDLRGGWQETQYF. In nucleotides, the CDR3 is TGCGCCAGCAGTGACTTGCGGGGAGGGTGGCAAGAGACCCAGTACTTC.

CDR3: CASSIGGYTEAFF. In DNA form, the CDR3 reads TGTGCCAGTAGTATTGGGGGGTACACTGAAGCTTTCTTT. V usage is TRBV19 and J usage is TRBJ1-1; a possible D gene is TRBD1 (5 bases). Germline CDR1 LNHDA, CDR2 SQIVND (reference sequence). The germline V and J ends were trimmed by 3 bases and 3 bases, with 8 bases remaining between them. This CDR3 contains 13 residues.

V usage is TRBV27 and J usage is TRBJ2-3; TRBD1 might be the D (6 bases). The V and J ends lost 5 bases and 2 bases respectively, with 14 bases between them. Germline lookup yields CDR1 MNHEY and CDR2 SMNVEV (reference sequence). There are 15 residues in the CDR3. CDR3 residues: CASSPLRDNTDTQYF. Written as DNA, the CDR3 is TGTGCCAGCAGTCCCCTCCGGGACAACACAGATACGCAGTATTTT.

This chain uses TRBV6-1 with TRBJ1-5; TRBD1 agrees at 8 bases. This CDR3 contains 15 residues. The J segment lost 1 base and the V segment lost 4 bases, leaving 3 bases of the junction unmatched. CDR1 and CDR2 from the germline V gene are MNHNS and SASEGT. CDR3 in DNA: TGTGCCAGCAGTGCCGACAGGGGAAGCAATCAGCCCCAGCATTTT. Encoded protein: CASSADRGSNQPQHF.

V and J are TRBV11-2 and TRBJ1-1, with D uncertain. Trimming took 0 bases from V and 6 from J, leaving 8 bases between them. The CDR3 has 13 amino acids. In germline, CDR1 is SGHAT, CDR2 FQNNGV. As DNA, the CDR3 is TGTGCCAGCAGCTTAGAATTTCGGTCTGAAGCTTTCTTT. The encoded protein is CASSLEFRSEAFF.

The rearrangement joins TRBV10-2 to TRBJ2-5, with D hard to call. There are 14 residues in the CDR3. From germline, CDR1 is WSHSY and CDR2 SAAADI. Deletions cut 3 bases from V and 2 bases from J, with 10 bases between. CDR3 sequence (DNA): TGCGCCAGCAGTGAAATGAGTCAACAAGAGACCCAGTACTTC. Protein product: CASSEMSQQETQYF.

This clone was counted a single time. This chain joins TRBV5-1 and TRBJ2-7, with D uncertain. The CDR3 totals 15 residues. Germline-derived CDR1 and CDR2 are SGHRS and YFSETQ. V was shortened by 5 bases and J by 1 base, with 16 bases between the two germline ends. The CDR3 loop is CASSHLSPSSYEQYF. In DNA form, the CDR3 reads TGCGCCAGCAGTCATCTAAGCCCAAGTTCCTACGAGCAGTACTTC.

The J gene is TRBJ2-7, the V gene TRBV6-1, with TRBD2 matching 14 bases. V lost 11 bases, J lost 5 bases, and 11 bases stayed unmatched. This CDR3 has 15 residues. Germline V gene sequence: CDR1 MNHNS, CDR2 SASEGT. The chain's CDR3 is CAGQSGTSGGDEQYF. Written as DNA, the CDR3 is TGTGCCGGACAATCCGGGACTAGCGGGGGAGACGAGCAGTACTTC.

The genes are TRBV7-2 and TRBJ2-5; D is unclear. The J call may be incorrect, as the DNA end agrees better with TRBJ2-7. Germline V gives CDR1 SGHTA, CDR2 FQGNSA. This CDR3 spans 13 amino acids. The CDR3 sequence: CASTPAIYYEQYF. DNA of the CDR3: TGTGCCAGCACGCCAGCGATCTACTACGAGCAGTACTTC.

V gene TRBV7-9 combines with J gene TRBJ1-2; tentative D call: TRBD1 (5 bases). CDR1 is SEHNR and CDR2 is FQNEAQ in the germline V gene (reference sequence). The V and J ends lost 1 base and 8 bases respectively, with 11 bases between them. This CDR3 comprises 13 residues. CDR3 residues: CASSLGGVEGYTF. The DNA for the CDR3 is TGTGCCAGCAGCTTAGGGGGGGTGGAAGGCTACACCTTC.

The chain has TRBV19 and TRBJ2-1; D is uncertain. Germline-derived CDR1 and CDR2 are LNHDA and SQIVND (reference sequence). This CDR3 region has 15 residues. V lost 3 bases and J 4 bases, leaving 13 bases between the germline ends. The chain's CDR3 is CASSIAPTNYNEQFF. The CDR3 DNA follows: TGTGCCAGTAGTATTGCCCCGACAAATTACAATGAGCAGTTCTTC.

The chain links TRBV6-1 to TRBJ2-7; D unclear. CDR3 size: 11 residues. Germline V lookup: CDR1 MNHNS, CDR2 SASEGT. The germline V and J ends were trimmed by 8 bases and 6 bases, with 11 bases remaining between them. CDR3 sequence reads: CASPVGGEQYF. The CDR3 DNA reads TGTGCCAGCCCCGTTGGCGGCGAGCAGTACTTC.

J is TRBJ1-3 and V is TRBV5-4; TRBD1 might be the D (6 bases). V was pared by 3 bases and J by 0 bases, with 13 bases between. Germline CDR1 is SGHNT and CDR2 is YYREEE (reference sequence). The CDR3 sequence is 16 residues long. CDR3 protein: CASSSADSSSGNTIYF. DNA for the CDR3: TGTGCCAGCAGCTCCGCGGACAGTTCCTCTGGAAACACCATATATTTT.

The chain couples TRBV6-1 to TRBJ1-1; maybe TRBD1 (5 bases). CDR3 length: 13 amino acids. CDR1 and CDR2 (germline): MNHNS, SASEGT. Deletions cut 5 bases from V and 0 bases from J, with 7 bases between. The CDR3 coding sequence is TGTGCCAGCAGTATGACAGTGAACACTGAAGCTTTCTTT. Residues: CASSMTVNTEAFF.

The V and J genes are TRBV28 and TRBJ1-5; D is unresolved. The CDR3 contains 17 residues. Between the trimmed V and J ends, which lost 4 bases and 0 bases, there was a span of 16 bases. Germline V CDR1 and CDR2: MDHEN, SYDVKM. The CDR3 loop reads CASSYIPQRYSNQPQHF. In nucleotides, the CDR3 is TGTGCCAGCAGTTACATCCCCCAGCGTTATAGCAATCAGCCCCAGCATTTT.

This clone came up once. This CDR3 is CASSSGTGTNTGELFF. Here the CDR3 DNA reads TGTGCCAGCAGCTCTGGGACAGGGACGAACACCGGGGAGCTGTTTTTT. J is TRBJ2-2 and V is TRBV7-9; 9 nucleotides agree with TRBD1. Germline lookup yields CDR1 SEHNR and CDR2 FQNEAQ (reference sequence). V lost 4 bases and J lost 0; bases outside the gene matches: 3. This CDR3 is 16 amino acids long.

This clone has more than one count but fewer than ten. The chain employs TRBV28 and TRBJ2-1, with 11 bases identical to TRBD2. Germline V CDR1 and CDR2: MDHEN, SYDVKM. The CDR3 runs to 16 residues. V lost 4 bases, J lost 3 bases, and 5 bases stayed unmatched. The CDR3 bases are TGTGCCAGCAGTTCGTCACTAGCGGGAGACTACAATGAGCAGTTCTTC. Translation gives CASSSSLAGDYNEQFF.

The chain links TRBV25-1 to TRBJ2-1, with 8 bases identical to TRBD1. The CDR3 sequence is 14 residues long. V shed 4 bases, J shed 6 bases, and the junction held 5 bases outside the gene matches. Per germline, CDR1 MGHDK and CDR2 SYGVNS. The CDR3 nucleotides are TGTGCCAGCAGTGGTTGGACAGGGCTCAATGAGCAGTTCTTC. This gives the protein CASSGWTGLNEQFF.

This sequence joins TRBV5-6 and TRBJ1-2; D is perhaps TRBD1 (5 bases). The ends were cut back, 2 bases at V and 3 bases at J, with 14 bases in the middle. CDR3 length: 15 residues. Germline loops: CDR1 SGHDT, CDR2 YYEEEE. The CDR3 loop reads CASSFVEGRDYGYTF. The CDR3 DNA sequence: TGTGCCAGCAGCTTCGTGGAGGGCAGGGACTATGGCTACACCTTC.

This clone occurred once. V usage is TRBV4-1 and J usage is TRBJ1-4; D not resolved. V shed 3 bases and J shed 3 bases, with 14 bases lying between them. The germline CDR1 and CDR2 sequences are MGHRA and YSYEKL. CDR3 length: 16 residues. The CDR3 is CASSHERELANEKLFF. CDR3 bases: TGCGCCAGCAGCCATGAGAGGGAGTTGGCTAATGAAAAACTGTTTTTT.

The V call is TRBV28, the J call TRBJ1-2, with 10 bases that match TRBD1. Germline V gene sequence: CDR1 MDHEN, CDR2 SYDVKM. J gave up 8 bases and V 4 bases, and 10 bases lay outside the gene matches. CDR3 length: 15 residues. CDR3 sequence (DNA): TGTGCCAGCAGTTGGGGGGACAGGGGATATAAGGGCTACACCTTC. This sequence encodes CASSWGDRGYKGYTF.

This clone was seen a handful of times. The chain recombines TRBV28 with TRBJ1-2, with 12 positions matching TRBD1. This CDR3 region has 17 residues. Germline V gives CDR1 MDHEN, CDR2 SYDVKM. The V segment lost 3 bases and the J segment 4 bases; nucleotides outside the gene matches: 9. CDR3: CASSFPGTGGSSYGYTF. The DNA of the CDR3 is TGTGCCAGCAGTTTTCCCGGGACAGGGGGCAGTTCCTATGGCTACACCTTC.

J is TRBJ2-7 and V is TRBV5-1; 7 positions agree with TRBD2. V was pared by 4 bases and J by 5 bases, with 27 bases of the junction left unmatched. This CDR3 region has 20 residues. Per germline, CDR1 SGHRS and CDR2 YFSETQ. The CDR3, as DNA: TGCGCCAGCAGCCCGGGCCGGGGGGTCTCGGTGCGTAGGGTTGGGGACGAGCAGTACTTC. Residues: CASSPGRGVSVRRVGDEQYF.

The chain joins TRBV2 to TRBJ1-4; a weak D match, TRBD1 (5 bases). The length of the CDR3 is 15 residues. Germline-derived CDR1 and CDR2 are SNHLY and FYNNEI. Trimming took 7 bases from V and 0 from J, leaving 12 bases between them. The CDR3 DNA follows: TGTGCCAGCAACAGCCAGGGCGCAACTAATGAAAAACTGTTTTTT. This gives the protein CASNSQGATNEKLFF.

The chain is built from TRBV10-3 and TRBJ2-2; 8 positions agree with TRBD2. V lost 2 bases and J lost 5; bases outside the gene matches: 10. Germline CDR1 reads ENHRY; CDR2 reads SYGVKD. The CDR3 extends over 17 amino acids. This CDR3 is CAISENSGRGGTGELFF. CDR3 DNA sequence: TGTGCCATCAGTGAGAACAGCGGGAGAGGGGGGACCGGGGAGCTGTTTTTT.

V gene TRBV9 combines with J gene TRBJ2-1, with 10 bases lining up with TRBD2. J lost 9 bases, V lost 1 base, and 7 bases had no gene match. The CDR3 extends over 15 amino acids. The germline CDR1 and CDR2 sequences are SGDLS and YYNGEE. CDR3 in DNA: TGTGCCAGCAGCGTAACTAGCGGGGCCCGGGGTGAGCAGTTCTTC. It encodes CASSVTSGARGEQFF. The full variable domain, its missing parts supplied by reference TRBV9 and TRBJ2-1, is DSGVTQTPKHLITATGQRVTLRCSPRSGDLSVYWYQQSLDQGLQFLIQYYNGEERAKGNILERFSAQQFPDLHSELNLSSLELGDSALYFCASSVTSGARGEQFFGPGTRLTVL.

The chain combines TRBV4-1 with TRBJ2-7; TRBD1 agrees at 8 bases. The germline gives CDR1 MGHRA, CDR2 YSYEKL. The length of the CDR3 is 14 residues. The V gene end was trimmed by 0 bases and the J gene end by 5 bases; junction bases not matched to a gene: 3. The CDR3 bases are TGCGCCAGCAGCCAAGATCCGGACAGGGACGAGCAGTACTTC. It codes for CASSQDPDRDEQYF.

A few counts support this clone. This rearrangement joins TRBV30 to TRBJ1-2; TRBD1 might be the D (5 bases). This CDR3 has 14 amino acids. Germline V gene data show CDR1 as GTSNPN and CDR2 as SVGIG (reference sequence). V dropped 2 bases and J dropped 7 bases, with 17 bases sitting between them. The CDR3 coding sequence is TGTGCCTGGAGTTGGGTAGTTGGGGCTGCTGGCTACACCTTC. Amino acid sequence: CAWSWVVGAAGYTF.

The chain combines TRBV29-1 with TRBJ2-6; D might be TRBD1 (6 bases). From germline, CDR1 is SQVTM and CDR2 ANQGSEA. The V gene lost 6 bases and the J gene lost 0 bases, with 9 bases spanning the gap. The CDR3 extends over 14 amino acids. The CDR3 reads CSVATGSGANVLTF. The CDR3 nucleotides read TGCAGCGTGGCGACAGGCTCTGGGGCCAACGTCCTGACTTTC. The variable domain in full, completed from reference TRBV29-1 and TRBJ2-6, reads SAVISQKPSRDICQRGTSLTIQCQVDSQVTMMFWYRQQPGQSLTLIATANQGSEATYESGFVIDKFPISRPNLTFSTLTVSNMSPEDSSIYLCSVATGSGANVLTFGAGSRLTVL.

The chain employs TRBV28 and TRBJ1-2; D remains ambiguous. Per the germline V gene, CDR1 is MDHEN and CDR2 is SYDVKM. V was cut by 5 bases and J by 5 bases, with 18 bases left in between. The CDR3 is 15 residues long. CDR3 sequence: CASSLESVNFYGYTF. CDR3 in DNA: TGTGCCAGCAGTCTCGAGTCCGTTAATTTTTATGGCTACACCTTC.